The clone carrying this T cell receptor (delta chain) was seen more than once but under ten times. Antigen unknown. TCR cDNA was made from PBMC RNA with gamma- and delta-chain-specific primers. TCRdb reprocessed the RT-PCR reads using CATT. The sample shows over a thousand delta-chain clones, 35% of them seen only once. The source of the sample is a study of delta chains in infants with herpesvirus infections. Study details: Ugandan infants were followed prospectively from birth through primary CMV infection. General study findings and limits: No race- or environment-matched controls existed, and samples were few.

This CDR3 region has 20 residues. Deletions cut 5 bases from V and 0 bases from J, with 28 bases between. Germline values: CDR1 TSWWSYY, CDR2 QGS. Sequencing used peripheral blood, obtained at time point 1 of longitudinal follow-up. The chain employs TRDV1 and TRDJ1; D may be TRDD3 (7 bases). The source of this sequence is a human donor who was a Ugandan infant, either HIV-exposed or HIV-unexposed (not recorded which). CDR3 residues: CALGRPTIKPGGPYTDKLIF. CDR3 sequence (DNA): TGTGCTCTTGGGCGTCCTACTATAAAGCCTGGGGGGCCATACACCGATAAACTCATCTTT.